This T cell receptor (beta chain) appears in the sequencing data of a study of T cell changes during pregnancy in multiple sclerosis. V lost 6 bases and J 2 bases, leaving 10 bases between the germline ends. The V gene's germline CDR1 is MGHDK and CDR2 SYGVNS. The CDR3 has 13 residues. The method was immunoSEQ multiplex PCR; TCRdb's version includes in-frame clones alone and lacks a portion of them. The table records tens of thousands of clones, 93% of them present only once. This material consisted of peripheral blood, taken in the second trimester of pregnancy. The chain employs TRBV25-1 and TRBJ1-1; the D gene is possibly TRBD1 (5 bases). The TCR comes from a female donor in good health, enrolled as a control in a pregnancy study. CDR3: CASSHQGNTEAFF. The CDR3, as DNA: TGTGCCAGCAGCCACCAGGGTAACACTGAAGCTTTCTTT.